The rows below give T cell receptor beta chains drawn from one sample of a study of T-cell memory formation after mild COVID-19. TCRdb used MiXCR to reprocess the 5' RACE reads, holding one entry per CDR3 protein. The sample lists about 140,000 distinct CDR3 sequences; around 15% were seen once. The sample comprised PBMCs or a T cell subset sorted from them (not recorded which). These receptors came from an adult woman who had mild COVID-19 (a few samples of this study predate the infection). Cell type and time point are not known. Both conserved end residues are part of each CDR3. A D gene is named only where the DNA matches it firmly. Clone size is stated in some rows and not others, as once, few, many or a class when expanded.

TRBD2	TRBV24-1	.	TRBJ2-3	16	CATSDPAGAGTDTQYF	TGTGCCACCAGTGACCCAGCGGGAGCGGGCACAGATACGCAGTATTTT
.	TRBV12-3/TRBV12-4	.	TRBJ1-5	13	CASSFRRDQPQHF	TGTGCCAGCAGTTTTAGGAGAGATCAGCCCCAGCATTTT
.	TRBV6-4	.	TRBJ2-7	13	CASKGYGGYEQYF	TGTGCCAGCAAGGGATATGGCGGCTACGAGCAGTACTTC
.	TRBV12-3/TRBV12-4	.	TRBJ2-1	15	CASSLLANAYNEQFF	TGTGCCAGCAGTTTACTCGCAAATGCCTACAATGAGCAGTTCTTC
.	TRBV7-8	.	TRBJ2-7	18	CASSLAPYREMGFYEQYF	TGTGCCAGCAGCTTAGCACCCTACAGGGAAATGGGATTCTACGAGCAGTACTTC
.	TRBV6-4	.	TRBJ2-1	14	CASRHRDIYNEQFF	TGTGCCAGCAGACACCGGGACATTTACAATGAGCAGTTCTTC
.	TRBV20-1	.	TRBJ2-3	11	CSDSTYGTQYF	TGCAGTGATAGCACTTATGGTACGCAGTATTTT
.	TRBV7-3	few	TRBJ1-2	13	CASSLTREGGYTF	TGTGCCAGCAGCTTAACGCGGGAGGGTGGCTACACCTTC
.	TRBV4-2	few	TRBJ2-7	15	CASSEAEGVVNEQYF	TGTGCCAGCAGCGAGGCGGAGGGGGTTGTTAACGAGCAGTACTTC
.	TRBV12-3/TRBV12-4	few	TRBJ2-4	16	CASSLQGNLAKNIQYF	TGTGCCAGCAGTTTGCAGGGGAACTTAGCCAAAAACATTCAGTACTTC
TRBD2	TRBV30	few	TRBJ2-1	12	CAWSVASGVGVF	TGTGCCTGGAGTGTAGCTAGCGGGGTAGGGGTCTTC
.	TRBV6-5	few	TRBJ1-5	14	CASRRGLSDQPQHF	TGTGCCAGCAGACGGGGACTGAGCGATCAGCCCCAGCATTTT
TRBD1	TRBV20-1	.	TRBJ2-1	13	CSARQGSDNEQFF	TGCAGTGCAAGACAGGGTAGCGACAATGAGCAGTTCTTC
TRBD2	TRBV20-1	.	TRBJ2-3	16	CSATKRSGWYTDTQYF	TGCAGTGCCACAAAGCGTAGCGGGTGGTACACAGATACGCAGTATTTT
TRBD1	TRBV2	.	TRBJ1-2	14	CASSRQGLNYGYTF	TGTGCCAGCAGCCGACAGGGACTTAACTATGGCTACACCTTC
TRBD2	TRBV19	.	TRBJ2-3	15	CASSIAGRPADTQYF	TGTGCCAGTAGTATCGCCGGGAGGCCCGCAGATACGCAGTATTTT
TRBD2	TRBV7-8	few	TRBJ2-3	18	CASSLGQTSGINTDTQYF	TGTGCCAGCAGCTTAGGCCAGACTAGCGGGATCAACACAGATACGCAGTATTTT
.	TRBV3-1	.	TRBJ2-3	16	CASSQVGSPGTDTQYF	TGTGCCAGCAGCCAAGTCGGGAGTCCGGGCACAGATACGCAGTATTTT
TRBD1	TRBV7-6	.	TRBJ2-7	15	CASSSTGQGSYEQYF	TGTGCCAGCAGCAGCACGGGACAGGGCTCCTACGAGCAGTACTTC
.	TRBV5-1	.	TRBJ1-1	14	CASSSGPANTEAFF	TGCGCCAGCAGCTCCGGGCCAGCCAACACTGAAGCTTTCTTT
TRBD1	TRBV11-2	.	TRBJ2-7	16	CASSLLTGHNSYEQYF	TGTGCCAGCAGCTTGTTGACAGGGCACAACTCCTACGAGCAGTACTTC
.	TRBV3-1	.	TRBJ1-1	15	CASSQELAGYTEAFF	TGTGCCAGCAGCCAAGAATTAGCCGGGTACACTGAAGCTTTCTTT
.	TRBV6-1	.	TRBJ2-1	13	CASRDFSYNEQFF	TGTGCCAGCAGGGACTTCTCCTACAATGAGCAGTTCTTC
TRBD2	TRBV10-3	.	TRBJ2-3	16	CAISEWASGAVDTQYF	TGTGCCATCAGTGAGTGGGCTAGCGGGGCGGTAGATACGCAGTATTTT
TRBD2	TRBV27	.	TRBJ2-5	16	CASSLSPAGGQETQYF	TGTGCCAGCAGTTTATCACCAGCGGGGGGCCAAGAGACCCAGTACTTC
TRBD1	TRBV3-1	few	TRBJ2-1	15	CASSQDATGGGEQFF	TGTGCCAGCAGCCAAGATGCGACAGGGGGCGGTGAGCAGTTCTTC
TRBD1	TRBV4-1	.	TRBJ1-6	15	CASRAQGAWNSPLHF	TGCGCCAGCAGGGCCCAGGGGGCTTGGAATTCACCCCTCCACTTT
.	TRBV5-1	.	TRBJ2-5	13	CASSRDLQETQYF	TGCGCCAGCAGCCGGGACCTCCAAGAGACCCAGTACTTC
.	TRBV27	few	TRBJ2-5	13	CATWRADQETQYF	TGTGCCACTTGGAGGGCAGACCAAGAGACCCAGTACTTC
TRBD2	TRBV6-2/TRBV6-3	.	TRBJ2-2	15	CASSGAQRGTGELFF	TGTGCCAGCAGTGGGGCCCAGCGGGGCACCGGGGAGCTGTTTTTT
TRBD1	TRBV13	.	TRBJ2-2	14	CASSLSGGTGELFF	TGTGCCAGCAGCTTATCAGGGGGCACCGGGGAGCTGTTTTTT
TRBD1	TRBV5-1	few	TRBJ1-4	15	CASSSLTGANEKLFF	TGCGCCAGCAGCTCCCTCACAGGGGCGAATGAAAAACTGTTTTTT
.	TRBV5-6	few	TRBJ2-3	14	CASKPSSNSDTQYF	TGTGCCAGCAAACCATCGTCGAACTCAGATACGCAGTATTTT
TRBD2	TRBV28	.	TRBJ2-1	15	CATTPGTSSYNEQFF	TGTGCCACCACCCCCGGGACTAGCAGCTACAATGAGCAGTTCTTC
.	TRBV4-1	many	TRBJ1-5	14	CASSQNHLNQPQHF	TGCGCCAGCAGCCAGAACCACCTCAATCAGCCCCAGCATTTT
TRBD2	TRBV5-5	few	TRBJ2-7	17	CASSFAGLAASSYEQYF	TGTGCCAGCAGCTTTGCGGGACTAGCGGCCAGCTCCTACGAGCAGTACTTC
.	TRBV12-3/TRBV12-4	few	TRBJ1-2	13	CASSTGRHYGYTF	TGTGCCAGCAGCACGGGACGGCATTATGGCTACACCTTC
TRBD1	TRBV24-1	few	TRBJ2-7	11	CATSTGGEQYF	TGTGCCACCTCGACAGGGGGCGAGCAGTACTTC
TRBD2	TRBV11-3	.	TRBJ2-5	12	CASSTSGETQYF	TGTGCCAGCAGTACTAGCGGGGAGACCCAGTACTTC
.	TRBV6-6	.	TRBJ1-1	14	CASRTSPENTEAFF	TGTGCCAGCAGAACCTCCCCCGAGAACACTGAAGCTTTCTTT
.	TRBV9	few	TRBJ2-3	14	CASTIGGNADTQYF	TGTGCCAGCACCATTGGGGGAAATGCAGATACGCAGTATTTT
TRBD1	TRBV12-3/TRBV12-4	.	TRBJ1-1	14	CASSLHTGDTEAFF	TGTGCCAGCAGCCTTCATACAGGGGACACTGAAGCTTTCTTT
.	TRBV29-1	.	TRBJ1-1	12	CSVDWGNTEAFF	TGCAGCGTTGATTGGGGGAACACTGAAGCTTTCTTT
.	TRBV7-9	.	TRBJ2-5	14	CASSETEIQETQYF	TGTGCCAGCAGCGAGACAGAGATCCAAGAGACCCAGTACTTC
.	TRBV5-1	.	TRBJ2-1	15	CASSLDRGPHNEQFF	TGCGCCAGCAGCTTAGACCGAGGGCCCCACAATGAGCAGTTCTTC
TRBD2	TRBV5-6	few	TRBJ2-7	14	CASSLIAGFYEQYF	TGTGCCAGCAGCTTGATAGCGGGGTTCTACGAGCAGTACTTC
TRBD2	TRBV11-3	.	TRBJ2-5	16	CASSSGLAGASETQYF	TGTGCCAGCAGCTCGGGACTAGCGGGAGCATCCGAGACCCAGTACTTC
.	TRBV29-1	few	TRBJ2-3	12	CSVEDERGTQYF	TGCAGCGTTGAAGATGAACGGGGTACGCAGTATTTT
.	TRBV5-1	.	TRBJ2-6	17	CASSRNPVLSGANVLTF	TGCGCCAGCAGCCGGAATCCCGTTCTTTCTGGGGCCAACGTCCTGACTTTC
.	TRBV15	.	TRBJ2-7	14	CATSEGPLAYEQYF	TGTGCCACCAGCGAGGGGCCTCTAGCCTACGAGCAGTACTTC
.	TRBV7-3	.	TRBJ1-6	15	CASSLNRGVDSPLHF	TGTGCCAGCAGCTTGAATCGGGGGGTCGATTCACCCCTCCACTTT
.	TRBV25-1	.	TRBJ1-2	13	CASNTGGIGGYTF	TGTGCCAGCAATACCGGGGGGATAGGAGGCTACACCTTC
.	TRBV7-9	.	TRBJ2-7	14	CASSLEQKLYEQYF	TGTGCCAGCAGCTTAGAACAGAAGCTCTACGAGCAGTACTTC
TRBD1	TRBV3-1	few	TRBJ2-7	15	CASSQGRGRGNEQYF	TGTGCCAGCAGCCAAGGACGGGGCAGGGGGAACGAGCAGTACTTC
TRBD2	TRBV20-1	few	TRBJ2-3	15	CSARPPAGGRDTQYF	TGCAGTGCTAGACCCCCAGCGGGGGGGCGGGATACGCAGTATTTT
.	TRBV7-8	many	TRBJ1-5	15	CASSLVGSSNQPQHF	TGTGCCAGCAGCTTAGTAGGCTCTAGCAATCAGCCCCAGCATTTT
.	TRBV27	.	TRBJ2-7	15	CASSLWAGPSYEQYF	TGTGCCAGCAGTTTATGGGCAGGGCCCTCCTACGAGCAGTACTTC